This T cell receptor (beta chain) was sequenced during a study of spatial heterogeneity in lung cancer. A distinct unique molecular identifier was carried by each TCR cDNA molecule. One entry per CDR3 protein results from TCRdb running MiXCR on the 5' RACE reads. The table has over 8,000 distinct CDR3 sequences, around 5.6% seen once. CDR1 DFQATT and CDR2 SNEGSKA come from the germline V gene (reference sequence). Deletions cut 6 bases from V and 15 bases from J, with 24 bases between. This CDR3 is 13 amino acids long. There are a few counts of this clonotype. Sample time point: sample taken at primary tumor resection. Whole RNA, isolated from tumor, nontumor lung or frozen PBMC, was sequenced without prior sorting.

The source was normal lung tissue next to the tumor, collected at surgery. The chain has TRBV20-1 and TRBJ2-1; either TRBD1 or TRBD2 may fit D (6 bases each). The sequence derives from a male donor with early-stage non-small cell lung cancer. The CDR3 protein is CSAHLEGGPWGFF. The CDR3 DNA reads TGCAGTGCCCACTTGGAAGGGGGGCCCTGGGGGTTCTTC.